This T cell receptor (beta chain) was retrieved from a study of cytomegalovirus exposure and HLA in healthy donors. Comments on this clone: The antigen remains unidentified.

This CDR3 has 14 amino acids. The germline V gene encodes CDR1 SGHVS and CDR2 FNYEAQ. V gave up 1 base and J gave up 5 bases, with 11 bases separating them. Unrecorded immune exposure was likely among donors, who were nominally healthy when sampled. With 60 Vbeta and 13 Jbeta primers, the PCR was carried out. Assay used: immunoSEQ multiplex PCR; TCRdb lists only in-frame clones, some missing. Its table records more than 95,000 clones. Whole-study findings and limits: Of the V segments, some could not be distinguished, including TRBV6-2 and TRBV6-3, and were excluded. Common viral pathogens were later found to be apparently linked to several of the most significant clusters.

This clonotype originated in a man aged 18 to 29 in good health and CMV-seronegative. Sequencing was performed on PBMCs. The chain employs TRBV7-6 and TRBJ1-1, with D unresolved. CDR3 coding DNA: TGTGCCAGCAGCTTAGTATTAAGAGGGACTGAAGCTTTCTTT. It is translated as CASSLVLRGTEAFF.